This T cell receptor beta chain was profiled in a study of blood T cells in healthy people across ages. With a J-beta primer mix and a sample-barcoded 5' primer, a second PCR ran 7 to 11 cycles. TCRdb itself ran the 5' RACE reads through MiXCR, one entry per CDR3 protein. Here the sample spans approximately 690,000 distinct CDR3 sequences, less than 45% being singletons. Turning to this clonotype: A read error may be the cause here, since a much bigger clone is one base away.

Germline V gene lookup returns CDR1 SGHTA and CDR2 FQGNSA. The CDR3 totals 15 residues. Between the trimmed V and J ends, which lost 4 bases and 2 bases, there was a span of 14 bases. The source of this sequence is a man aged 80 or over in good health. Sequenced input: blood. The chain recombines TRBV7-2 with TRBJ2-5; D is possibly TRBD1 (7 bases). CDR3 region: CASSSRAGGQETQYF. CDR3 DNA: TGTGCCAGCAGCTCCAGGGCAGGGGGGCAAGAGACCCAGTACTTC.